This TCR beta chain was documented in a study of blood T cells in healthy people across ages. A second PCR of roughly 7 to 11 cycles used a sample-barcoded 5' primer and a J-beta primer mix. The template-switch adaptor was a 5' adaptor with 12 random nucleotides. It tagged each cDNA molecule. One entry per CDR3 protein, called by TCRdb with MiXCR from the 5' RACE reads. The profile shows 650,000 to 950,000 distinct CDR3 sequences, around 43% of them singletons. The CDR3 is made up of 11 amino acids. Trimming cost V 6 bases and J 6 bases, with 10 bases left between them. Germline CDR1 reads DFQATT; CDR2 reads SNEGSKA (reference sequence).

This TCR came from a man in his sixties in good health. The source material was blood. The chain recombines TRBV20-1 with TRBJ2-3; D ambiguous. The CDR3 protein is CSAPRLDTQYF. DNA of the CDR3: TGCAGTGCCCCCCGATTGGATACGCAGTATTTT.